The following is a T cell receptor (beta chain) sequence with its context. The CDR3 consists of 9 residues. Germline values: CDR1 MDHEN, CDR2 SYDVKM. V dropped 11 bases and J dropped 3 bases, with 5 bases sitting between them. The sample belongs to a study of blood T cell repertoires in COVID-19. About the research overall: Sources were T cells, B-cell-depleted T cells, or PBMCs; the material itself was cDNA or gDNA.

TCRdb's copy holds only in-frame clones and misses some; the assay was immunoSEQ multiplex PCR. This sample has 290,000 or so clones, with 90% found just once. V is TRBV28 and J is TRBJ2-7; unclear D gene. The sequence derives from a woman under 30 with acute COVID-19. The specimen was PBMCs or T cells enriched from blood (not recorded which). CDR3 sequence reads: CAGHYEQYF. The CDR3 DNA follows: TGTGCCGGCCACTACGAGCAGTACTTC.